The present TCR beta chain was sequenced within a study of OX40 agonist ivuxolimab in advanced cancers. As regards this clone: This specimen includes other DNA sequences encoding the same CDR3.

The repertoire was sequenced with immunoSEQ multiplex PCR; TCRdb's copy has only in-frame clones and lacks some. The data show 90,000 to 100,000 clones, with around 85% seen just once and 0.82% held by the top ten. V lost 3 bases to trimming and J lost 1 base, with 7 bases between them. CDR1 is KGHSH, CDR2 LQKENI, per germline. This CDR3 is 13 amino acids long. Sequencing used CD4+ or CD8+ T cells sorted from blood, obtained in a trial of the OX40 agonist ivuxolimab. This chain joins TRBV18 and TRBJ2-7; unclear D gene. The TCR originated in an adult with an advanced solid tumor such as melanoma, head and neck, liver or kidney cancer. CDR3 protein: CASSPSQSYEQYF. The CDR3 coding sequence is TGTGCCAGCTCACCTAGCCAGTCCTACGAGCAGTACTTC.